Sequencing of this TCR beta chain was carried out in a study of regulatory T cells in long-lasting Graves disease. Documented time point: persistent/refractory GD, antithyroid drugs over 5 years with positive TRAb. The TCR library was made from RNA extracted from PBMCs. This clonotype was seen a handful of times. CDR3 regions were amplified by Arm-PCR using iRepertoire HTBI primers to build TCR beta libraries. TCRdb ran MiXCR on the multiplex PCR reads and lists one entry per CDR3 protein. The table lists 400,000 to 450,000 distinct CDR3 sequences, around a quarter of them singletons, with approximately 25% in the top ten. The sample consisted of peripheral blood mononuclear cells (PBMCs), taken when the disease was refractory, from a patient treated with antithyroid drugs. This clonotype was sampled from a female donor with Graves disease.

This CDR3 is CASRPGLANEQYF. In DNA form, the CDR3 reads TGTGCCAGCAGACCAGGACTAGCGAACGAGCAGTACTTC. The chain has TRBV27 and TRBJ2-7; 9 nucleotides match TRBD2. Germline trimming cut 6 bases from V and 5 bases from J; bases unmatched to any gene: 5. The germline gives CDR1 MNHEY, CDR2 SMNVEV (reference sequence). CDR3 size: 13 residues.